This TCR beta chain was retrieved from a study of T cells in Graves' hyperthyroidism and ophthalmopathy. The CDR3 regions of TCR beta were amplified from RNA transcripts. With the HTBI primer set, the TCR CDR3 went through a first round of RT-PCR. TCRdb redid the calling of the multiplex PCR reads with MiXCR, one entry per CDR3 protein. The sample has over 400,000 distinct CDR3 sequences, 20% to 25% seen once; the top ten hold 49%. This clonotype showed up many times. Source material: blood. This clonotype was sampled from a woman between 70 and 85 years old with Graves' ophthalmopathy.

The CDR3 region is CASRPLYGGAAYGYTF. CDR3 nucleotides: TGTGCCAGCAGGCCGCTTTACGGGGGCGCCGCCTATGGCTACACCTTC. The chain employs TRBV2 and TRBJ1-2, with D maybe TRBD1 (6 bases). The CDR3 runs 16 residues. The germline CDR1 and CDR2 sequences are SNHLY and FYNNEI. The V end lost 6 bases, the J end lost 4 bases, and 21 bases lay between the germline ends.